The source of this T cell receptor (beta chain) is a study of cytomegalovirus exposure and HLA in healthy donors. The donors comprised healthy bone marrow donors. While unrecorded immune exposures were likely, the donors were nominally healthy when sampled. With 4 bases clipped from V and 4 bases from J, the junction kept 3 bases outside the gene matches. The CDR3 has 15 residues. Germline V CDR1 and CDR2: LGHNA, YNFKEQ. PCR was performed using 60 Vbeta and 13 Jbeta primers. TCRdb keeps only in-frame clones here, not all; method: immunoSEQ multiplex PCR. Its clone listing holds 140,000 to 150,000 clones.

The receptor was derived from a male donor in good health and CMV-seronegative. The V call is TRBV4-2, the J call TRBJ2-7, with TRBD2 matching 14 bases. Sequencing was done on a sample of PBMCs. CDR3 nucleotides: TGTGCCAGCAGCCCCGGGACTAGCGGGGGTTACGAGCAGTACTTC. Protein product: CASSPGTSGGYEQYF.